Each of the 10 T cell receptor beta chains below was sequenced from the same sample in a study of Graves' ophthalmopathy and Graves' hyperthyroidism (dated by TCRdb to the late 2010s). Sequencing took place on an Illumina HiSeq 2000. TCR beta CDR3 regions were amplified from RNA transcripts for repertoire sequencing. HTBI primers and the Qiagen OneStep RT-PCR kit were used in a first-round RT-PCR, which was followed by a second-round multiplex PCR, size selection and purification. TCRdb took the public reads, trimmed them with fastp at Q25, ran MiXCR for clone calling and kept in-frame beta chains. Every CDR3 protein is listed once, alongside the most common genes and DNA of its rows. The sample records over a million distinct CDR3 sequences, about 35% of which are singletons. The leading ten clones occupy around 10% of the sample. The sequencing sample was made of peripheral blood or thyroid tissue (not recorded which). The receptors originated from an adult man with Graves' hyperthyroidism.

This clonotype was observed a few times. Germline is not matched at one junction end, which may reflect a read error. The rearrangement links TRBV7-9 to TRBJ1-2; no clear D. This CDR3 contains 12 residues. Germline CDR1 reads SEHNR; CDR2 reads FQNEAQ (reference sequence). The CDR3 here is CASKVGFVGYTF. The CDR3 DNA is TGCGCCAGCAAGGTAGGGTTTGTTGGCTACACCTTC.

This clonotype came up many times. The chain couples TRBV7-6 to TRBJ2-2; 11 bases map to TRBD2. This CDR3 is built from 16 residues. The V and J ends lost 2 bases and 3 bases, in that order; junction bases with no gene match: 2. Germline lookup yields CDR1 SGHVS and CDR2 FNYEAQ. The CDR3 is CASSLRTSGYTGELFF. Here the CDR3 DNA reads TGTGCCAGCAGCTTAAGGACTAGCGGGTACACCGGGGAGCTGTTTTTT.

As regards this clonotype: A read error may explain this, as a much larger clone is one base away. This sequence joins TRBV4-1 and TRBJ1-5, with a possible D match to TRBD1 (5 bases). Germline V gives CDR1 MGHRA, CDR2 YSYEKL. The CDR3 extends over 14 amino acids. Written as DNA, the CDR3 is TGCGCCAGCAGCCGGCAGGGAACCAATCAGCCCGAGCATTTT. Encoded protein: CASSRQGTNQPEHF.

This clonotype was counted only a few times. The rearrangement uses TRBV5-1 and TRBJ2-5; a weak D match, TRBD1 (5 bases). The germline V and J ends were trimmed by 1 base and 5 bases, with 15 bases remaining between them. Per the germline V gene, CDR1 is SGHRS and CDR2 is YFSETQ. The CDR3 spans 15 residues. CDR3 nucleotide sequence: TGCGCCAGCAGCTTGTGGGGCCTGAAAGAGGAGACCCAGTACTTC. This codes for CASSLWGLKEETQYF.

V usage is TRBV5-1 and J usage is TRBJ2-7, with D possibly being TRBD2 (5 bases). The CDR3 is 11 residues long. Germline V CDR1 and CDR2: SGHRS, YFSETQ. V lost 6 bases and J 5 bases, leaving 9 bases between the germline ends. The CDR3 bases are TGCGCCAGCAACTTCGGGGACGAGCAGTACTTC. It encodes CASNFGDEQYF.

This clonotype appeared a few times. V and J are TRBV3-1 and TRBJ1-5; D call uncertain. This CDR3 comprises 13 residues. Germline V gene data show CDR1 as LGHDT and CDR2 as YNNKEL (reference sequence). V lost 2 bases to trimming and J lost 7 bases, with 9 bases between them. The CDR3 region has the DNA TGTGCCAGCAGCCAATATTCGAGACAGCCCCAGCATTTT. It codes for CASSQYSRQPQHF.

About this clonotype itself: A read error may be the cause here, since a much bigger clone is one base away. The V gene is TRBV20-1, the J gene TRBJ2-7; 7 bases align to TRBD2. The length of the CDR3 is 13 residues. CDR1 is DFQATT, CDR2 SNEGSKA, per germline (reference sequence). CDR3 loop: CSASWRETYEHYF. In DNA form, the CDR3 reads TGCAGTGCTAGCTGGCGGGAGACCTACGAGCACTACTTC.

The chain recombines TRBV6-1 with TRBJ2-5; 12 nucleotides align to TRBD2. Per germline, CDR1 MNHNS and CDR2 SASEGT. J gave up 1 base and V 5 bases, and 8 bases lay outside the gene matches. This CDR3 region has 17 residues. In DNA, the CDR3 is TGTGCCAGCAGTTATTGGACTAGCGGGGACCTCCAAGAGACCCAGTACTTC. It encodes CASSYWTSGDLQETQYF.

The CDR3 sequence: CSARPMDRAGYTF. The CDR3 nucleotides are TGCAGTGCTAGGCCCATGGACAGGGCCGGCTACACCTTC. This chain connects TRBV20-1 to TRBJ1-2; 8 nucleotides match TRBD1. V lost 3 bases to trimming and J lost 8 bases; unmatched junction nucleotides: 8. This CDR3 is 13 amino acids long. CDR1 is DFQATT, CDR2 SNEGSKA, per germline (reference sequence).

This clonotype has at least ten counts. The chain has TRBV7-8 and TRBJ1-2; 8 bases agree with TRBD1. Germline trimming cut 4 bases from V and 3 bases from J; bases unmatched to any gene: 4. Germline V gives CDR1 SGHVS, CDR2 FQNEAQ. The CDR3 is made up of 14 amino acids. This chain's CDR3 is CASSSAGGDYGYTF. CDR3 nucleotide sequence: TGTGCCAGCAGCTCCGCAGGGGGCGACTATGGCTACACCTTC.